This T cell receptor beta chain was sequenced in a study of early stage breast cancer tumors. The CDR3 contains 14 residues. Germline assignment: CDR1 MNHNS and CDR2 SASEGT. With 1 base removed from V and 3 bases from J, the gap between germline ends came to 9 bases. Generated by immunoSEQ multiplex PCR, the TCRdb table keeps only in-frame clones and is missing some. The table has just under 30,000 clones, 80% to 90% seen once; the top ten hold approximately 9%. The origin of this receptor is a person aged 45-60 years with breast cancer. Sequenced material: blood. The J gene is TRBJ1-1, the V gene TRBV6-1; D gene ambiguous. The CDR3 region is CASSEVWGDTEAFF. CDR3 nucleotides: TGTGCCAGCAGTGAAGTATGGGGTGACACTGAAGCTTTCTTT.